This entry lists 24 T cell receptor beta chains sequenced from one sample in a study of immune reconstitution after stem cell transplant in scleroderma. TCRdb used MiXCR to reprocess the RT-PCR reads, holding one entry per CDR3 protein. The table has some 3,500 distinct CDR3 sequences, roughly 6.6% seen once; the top ten hold approximately 15%. This sample was obtained before or after autologous hematopoietic stem cell transplantation (not recorded which). The receptor set was obtained from a female donor with systemic sclerosis.

This clonotype is termed medium-sized. The chain has TRBV10-3 and TRBJ2-7; perhaps TRBD1 as D (8 bases). Trimming shortened V by 5 bases and J by 5 bases, and 13 bases separated the two germline ends. CDR3 size: 13 residues. The germline V gene has CDR1 ENHRY and CDR2 SYGVKD. CDR3 nucleotide sequence: TGTGCCATCAGTACAGGGGGGGGAGACGAGCAGTACTTC. Protein: CAISTGGGDEQYF.

This clonotype is labeled medium-sized. The V gene is TRBV6-5, the J gene TRBJ2-3; D unclear. The germline V and J ends were trimmed by 4 bases and 11 bases, with 16 bases remaining between them. In germline, CDR1 is MNHEY, CDR2 SVGAGI. The CDR3 is 13 residues long. In DNA form, the CDR3 reads TGTGCCAGCAGTTCCACTGGGGTTGCAGTGCAGTATTTT. It specifies CASSSTGVAVQYF.

This clonotype qualifies as medium-sized. The chain is built from TRBV6-5 and TRBJ2-1, with 13 nucleotides matching TRBD2. V shed 2 bases, J shed 6 bases, and the junction held 13 bases outside the gene matches. The CDR3 covers 19 residues. Germline V CDR1 and CDR2: MNHEY, SVGAGI. This CDR3 reads CASSYAYVHGTSGINEQFF. The CDR3, as DNA: TGTGCCAGCAGTTACGCCTACGTTCACGGGACTAGCGGGATCAATGAGCAGTTCTTC.

By its share, this clonotype is medium-sized. The chain links TRBV20-1 to TRBJ2-1, with TRBD2 as a possible D gene (5 bases). Trimming stripped 3 bases from V and 10 bases from J, with 13 bases between. The CDR3 has 12 residues. Germline values: CDR1 DFQATT, CDR2 SNEGSKA (reference sequence). The CDR3 region has the DNA TGCAGTGCTAGTTCGCTGTCGGGGGAGCAGTTCTTC. Translating it yields CSASSLSGEQFF.

The genes are TRBV6-2 or TRBV6-3 and TRBJ2-7, with 8 positions matching TRBD2. The V segment lost 0 bases and the J segment 7 bases; nucleotides outside the gene matches: 8. The germline V gene has CDR1 MNHEY and CDR2 SVGEGT. The CDR3 sequence is 15 residues long. Written as DNA, the CDR3 is TGTGCCAGCAGTTACTCGGTTACTAGCGGACCTGAGCAGTACTTC. Amino acids: CASSYSVTSGPEQYF.

The genes are TRBV20-1 and TRBJ1-1, with 7 bases lining up with TRBD1. J was trimmed by 0 bases and V by 3 bases; bases with no gene match: 7. Germline CDR1 and CDR2: DFQATT and SNEGSKA (reference sequence). This CDR3 is 15 amino acids long. The CDR3 sequence is CSASPGQNMNTEAFF. DNA of the CDR3: TGCAGTGCTAGCCCGGGACAGAACATGAACACTGAAGCTTTCTTT.

This clonotype is medium-sized. This chain uses TRBV15 with TRBJ2-6; TRBD1 matches 7 bases. Germline CDR1 and CDR2: LNHNV and YYDKDF (reference sequence). CDR3 length: 15 residues. J was trimmed by 0 bases and V by 11 bases; bases with no gene match: 7. CDR3 region: CAVGQQGSGANVLTF. CDR3 in DNA: TGTGCCGTGGGACAGCAAGGCTCTGGGGCCAACGTCCTGACTTTC.

By sample share, this clonotype is medium-sized (0.01 to 0.1%). The chain combines TRBV20-1 with TRBJ2-3; TRBD2 is a possible D gene (7 bases). This CDR3 has 14 amino acids. Germline V lookup: CDR1 DFQATT, CDR2 SNEGSKA (reference sequence). Trimming shortened V by 0 bases and J by 8 bases, and 15 bases separated the two germline ends. The CDR3 sequence: CSARDSQGGGTQYF. CDR3 nucleotides: TGCAGTGCTAGAGATTCCCAGGGAGGGGGTACGCAGTATTTT.

This clonotype counts as medium-sized. The CDR3 DNA is TGTGCCACCAGTGATTTGCGCGAGCCGGAGACCCAGTACTTC. Amino acids: CATSDLREPETQYF. The chain employs TRBV24-1 and TRBJ2-5, with unresolved D. Germline values: CDR1 KGHDR, CDR2 SFDVKD. V lost 0 bases and J 5 bases, leaving 9 bases between the germline ends. This CDR3 contains 14 residues.

V and J are TRBV28 and TRBJ2-7; D uncertain. This CDR3 region has 11 residues. V was clipped by 5 bases and J by 3 bases, with 5 bases between them. CDR1 is MDHEN and CDR2 is SYDVKM in the germline V gene. CDR3 region: CASSNLYEQYF. The CDR3 DNA reads as TGTGCCAGCAGTAACCTCTACGAGCAGTACTTC.

This clonotype was picked up one time. This chain joins TRBV20-1 and TRBJ1-1; 8 bases agree with TRBD1. The CDR3 is 13 amino acids. Trimming at V came to 6 bases and at J to 1 base, leaving 4 bases not matched to a gene. Per germline, CDR1 DFQATT and CDR2 SNEGSKA (reference sequence). CDR3 DNA: TGCAGTGCGTTACAGGGGGAGAACACTGAAGCTTTCTTT. As protein: CSALQGENTEAFF.

This clonotype is deemed medium-sized (0.01 to 0.1%). The genes are TRBV5-1 and TRBJ2-1; D uncertain. Germline V gene lookup returns CDR1 SGHRS and CDR2 YFSETQ. CDR3 length equals 15 residues. Trimming removed 0 bases from V and 0 bases from J, with 7 bases in between. The CDR3 bases are TGCGCCAGCAGCTTGGACCTTAGCTCCTACAATGAGCAGTTCTTC. Translation gives CASSLDLSSYNEQFF.

By share, this clonotype counts as medium-sized. The chain employs TRBV7-8 and TRBJ2-1, with TRBD2 as a possible D gene (5 bases). The CDR3 spans 15 residues. Trimming removed 2 bases from V and 6 bases from J, with 14 bases in between. Germline assignment: CDR1 SGHVS and CDR2 FQNEAQ. CDR3 bases: TGTGCCAGCAGCTTAACTAGAACGATCTCCAATGAGCAGTTCTTC. It codes for CASSLTRTISNEQFF.

By frequency in the sample, this clonotype is medium-sized (0.01 to 0.1%). This sequence joins TRBV28 and TRBJ1-4; TRBD1 agrees at 9 bases. The CDR3 sequence is 17 residues long. Germline V gene sequence: CDR1 MDHEN, CDR2 SYDVKM. The V and J ends lost 4 bases and 1 base, in that order; junction bases with no gene match: 7. CDR3 coding DNA: TGTGCCAGCAGTTCCCTTCACAGGGGGCAAACTAATGAAAAACTGTTTTTT. This gives the protein CASSSLHRGQTNEKLFF.

This sequence joins TRBV5-6 and TRBJ1-5; no firm D call. V was trimmed by 2 bases and J by 9 bases, leaving 12 bases between them. Per germline, CDR1 SGHDT and CDR2 YYEEEE. This CDR3 spans 13 amino acids. Here the CDR3 reads CASSFRSGRPQHF. The CDR3 region has the DNA TGTGCCAGCAGCTTTCGAAGCGGGAGGCCCCAGCATTTT.

The chain couples TRBV5-1 to TRBJ1-1; a possible D gene is TRBD1 (5 bases). The germline gives CDR1 SGHRS, CDR2 YFSETQ. V shed 5 bases and J shed 0 bases, with 11 bases lying between them. The CDR3 is 14 amino acids. This CDR3 reads CASSHDRLNTEAFF. The CDR3 coding sequence is TGCGCCAGCAGTCACGACAGACTGAACACTGAAGCTTTCTTT.

This clonotype is categorized as medium-sized. The rearrangement links TRBV28 to TRBJ2-2, with a tentative D call TRBD2 (5 bases). V shed 7 bases and J shed 4 bases, with 13 bases lying between them. CDR1 is MDHEN and CDR2 is SYDVKM in the germline V gene. The CDR3 is made up of 14 amino acids. The chain's CDR3 is CASTRTRATGELFF. CDR3 in DNA: TGTGCCAGCACGAGGACGAGGGCCACCGGGGAGCTGTTTTTT.

This clonotype was observed a handful of times. This chain joins TRBV5-1 and TRBJ2-3; 14 bases are a match to TRBD2. The V gene's germline CDR1 is SGHRS and CDR2 YFSETQ. V gave up 1 base and J gave up 5 bases; unmatched junction bases: 6. The CDR3 covers 17 residues. The CDR3 sequence: CASSLMGLAGAEDTQYF. Written as DNA, the CDR3 is TGCGCCAGCAGCTTGATGGGACTAGCGGGAGCAGAAGATACGCAGTATTTT.

In this sample, this clonotype is medium-sized. The chain is built from TRBV3-1 and TRBJ1-5; D is ambiguous. The CDR3 runs to 18 residues. Germline loops: CDR1 LGHDT, CDR2 YNNKEL (reference sequence). Between the trimmed V and J ends, which lost 3 bases and 0 bases, there was a span of 18 bases. The CDR3 region has the DNA TGTGCCAGCAGCCACTCTGGGGTTGGTTTTTTTAGCAATCAGCCCCAGCATTTT. This gives the protein CASSHSGVGFFSNQPQHF.

In its sample, this clonotype ranks as medium-sized (0.01 to 0.1%). The rearrangement uses TRBV12-3 or TRBV12-4 and TRBJ2-3; D gene ambiguous. V was clipped by 6 bases and J by 4 bases, with 5 bases between them. This CDR3 has 11 amino acids. CDR3 nucleotide sequence: TGTGCCAGCAGCACCGCAGATACGCAGTATTTT. Translation: CASSTADTQYF.

By share of the sample, this clonotype is medium-sized. This sequence joins TRBV6-2 or TRBV6-3 and TRBJ1-1; a weak D match, TRBD1 (6 bases). Trimming shortened V by 6 bases and J by 9 bases, and 20 bases separated the two germline ends. The length of the CDR3 is 14 residues. Germline assignment: CDR1 MNHEY and CDR2 SVGEGT. The CDR3 bases are TGTGCCAGCAGCAGAGGGACAAAGAACCAAAAAGCTTTCTTT. It yields the protein CASSRGTKNQKAFF.

This clonotype was counted only a few times. Relative to the germline gene, one junction end is altered; a read error may explain this. This chain uses TRBV5-1 with TRBJ2-2; 7 bases match TRBD2. This CDR3 comprises 15 residues. The germline V gene encodes CDR1 SGHRS and CDR2 YFSETQ. This CDR3 is CANSLLAVNTGELFF. CDR3 nucleotides: TGCGCCAACAGCTTGCTAGCGGTGAACACCGGGGAGCTGTTTTTT.

The rearrangement uses TRBV7-8 and TRBJ1-1; no reliable D call. V was pared by 3 bases and J by 2 bases, with 7 bases between. The CDR3 has 13 residues. CDR1 is SGHVS and CDR2 is FQNEAQ in the germline V gene. CDR3 amino acids: CASSFNRNTEAFF. CDR3 coding DNA: TGTGCCAGCAGCTTCAACAGAAACACTGAAGCTTTCTTT.

This clonotype is labeled medium-sized. The chain uses TRBV5-5 and TRBJ2-5; D is ambiguous. This CDR3 spans 11 amino acids. V was shortened by 2 bases and J by 2 bases, with 1 base between the two germline ends. Germline V gives CDR1 SGHKS, CDR2 YYEKEE (reference sequence). The CDR3 spells CASSLQETQYF. The CDR3 DNA is TGTGCCAGCAGCTTACAAGAGACCCAGTACTTC.